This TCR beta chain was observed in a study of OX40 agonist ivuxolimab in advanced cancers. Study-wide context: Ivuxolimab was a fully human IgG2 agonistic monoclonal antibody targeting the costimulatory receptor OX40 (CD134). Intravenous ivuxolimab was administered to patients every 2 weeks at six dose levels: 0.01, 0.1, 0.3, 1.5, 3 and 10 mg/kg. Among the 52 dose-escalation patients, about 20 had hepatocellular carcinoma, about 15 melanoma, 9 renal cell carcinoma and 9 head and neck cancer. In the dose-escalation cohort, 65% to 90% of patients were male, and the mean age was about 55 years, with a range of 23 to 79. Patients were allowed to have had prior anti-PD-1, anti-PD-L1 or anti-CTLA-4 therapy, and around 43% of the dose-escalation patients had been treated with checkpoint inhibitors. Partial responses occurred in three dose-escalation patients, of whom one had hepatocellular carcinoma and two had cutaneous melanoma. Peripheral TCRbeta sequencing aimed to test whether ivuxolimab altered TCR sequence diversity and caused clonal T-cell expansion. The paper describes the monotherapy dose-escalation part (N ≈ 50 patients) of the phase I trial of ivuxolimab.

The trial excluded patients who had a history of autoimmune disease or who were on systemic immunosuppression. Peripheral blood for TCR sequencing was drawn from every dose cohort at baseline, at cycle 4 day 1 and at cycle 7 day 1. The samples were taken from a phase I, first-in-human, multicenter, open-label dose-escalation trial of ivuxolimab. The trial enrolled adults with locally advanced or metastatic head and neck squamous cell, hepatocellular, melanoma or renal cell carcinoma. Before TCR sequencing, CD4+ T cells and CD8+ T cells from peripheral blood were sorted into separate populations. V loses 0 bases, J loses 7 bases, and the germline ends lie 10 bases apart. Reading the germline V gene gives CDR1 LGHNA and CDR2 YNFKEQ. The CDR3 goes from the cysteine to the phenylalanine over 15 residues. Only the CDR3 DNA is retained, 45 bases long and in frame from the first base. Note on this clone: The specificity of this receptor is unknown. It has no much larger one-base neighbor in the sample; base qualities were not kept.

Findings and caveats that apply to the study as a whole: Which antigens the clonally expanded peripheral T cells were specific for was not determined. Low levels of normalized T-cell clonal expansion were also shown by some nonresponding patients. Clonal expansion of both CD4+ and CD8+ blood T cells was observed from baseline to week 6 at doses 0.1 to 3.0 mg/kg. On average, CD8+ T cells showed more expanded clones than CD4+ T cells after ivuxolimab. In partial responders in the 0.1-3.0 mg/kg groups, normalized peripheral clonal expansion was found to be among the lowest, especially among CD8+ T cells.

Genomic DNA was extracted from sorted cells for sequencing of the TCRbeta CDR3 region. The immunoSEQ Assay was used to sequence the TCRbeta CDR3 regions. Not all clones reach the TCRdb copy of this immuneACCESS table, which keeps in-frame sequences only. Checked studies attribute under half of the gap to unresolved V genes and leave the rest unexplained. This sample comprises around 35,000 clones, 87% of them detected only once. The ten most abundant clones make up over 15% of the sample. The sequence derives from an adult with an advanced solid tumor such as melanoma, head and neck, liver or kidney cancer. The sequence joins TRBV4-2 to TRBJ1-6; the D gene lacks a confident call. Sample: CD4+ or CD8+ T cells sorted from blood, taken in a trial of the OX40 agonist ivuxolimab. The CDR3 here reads CASSQDPGINSPLHF. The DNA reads TGTGCCAGCAGCCAAGATCCGGGAATAAATTCACCCCTCCACTTT.